The clone carrying this T cell receptor beta chain was seen a single time. The target antigen is unknown. RNA was extracted and reverse transcribed into cDNA as the sequencing template. Sequenced by immunoSEQ multiplex PCR; TCRdb stores in-frame clones only, minus some. The profile covers under 150,000 clones, with roughly 80% appearing a single time and around a quarter taken by the ten largest. Regarding treatment: oral pan-JAK inhibitor, 5-10 mg twice daily. These data originate in a study of CD8+ T cells in alopecia areata. Study-level points and caveats: Normal scalp showed lower clonality than lesional scalp, especially alopecia totalis/universalis. Mouse data revealed clearer TCR sharing than patient data did, a gap possibly tied to HLA. Persistence during tofacitinib was seen for many expanded lesional clones in scalp and blood.

The CDR3 consists of 12 residues. Trimming stripped 6 bases from V and 8 bases from J, with 13 bases between. CDR1 and CDR2 from the germline V gene are PRHDT and FYEKMQ (reference sequence). The sample here was CD8+ T cells sorted from blood, taken at week 4, from a patient treated with tofacitinib. The sequence derives from a human donor with alopecia areata. The V and J genes are TRBV13 and TRBJ1-2, with D tentatively TRBD1 (6 bases). The CDR3 spells CASSHGTRGYTF. In nucleotides, the CDR3 is TGTGCCAGCAGTCACGGGACACGAGGCTACACCTTC.